What follows are 19 T cell receptor beta chains derived from one specimen sequenced in a study of T cell responses to AZD1222 COVID-19 vaccine. The table came from immunoSEQ multiplex PCR; TCRdb's copy has only in-frame clones and leaves some out. The table records about 270,000 clones, roughly 93% of them present only once. The sample was peripheral blood, taken 28 days after the second AZD1222 dose. These receptors were obtained from an adult who received the AZD1222 COVID-19 vaccine.

The gene calls are TRBV7-3 and TRBJ2-3; tentative D call: TRBD1 (5 bases). CDR3 length equals 14 residues. CDR1 is SGHTA, CDR2 FQGTGA, per germline. Trimming stripped 1 base from V and 2 bases from J, with 7 bases between. The CDR3 protein is CASSLSRDTDTQYF. The CDR3 region has the DNA TGTGCCAGCAGCTTAAGCAGGGACACAGATACGCAGTATTTT.

The V and J genes are TRBV7-8 and TRBJ1-3; D possibly corresponds to TRBD1 (6 bases). The CDR3 is 15 amino acids. The V and J ends lost 5 bases and 0 bases respectively, with 11 bases between them. Germline V gives CDR1 SGHVS, CDR2 FQNEAQ. The CDR3 DNA follows: TGTGCCAGCAGCCTCGGACAGAGCTCTGGAAACACCATATATTTT. Translation: CASSLGQSSGNTIYF.

The CDR3: CASSLWGLAATNEQFF. CDR3 coding DNA: TGTGCCAGCAGTTTATGGGGACTAGCGGCGACCAATGAGCAGTTCTTC. The V call is TRBV27, the J call TRBJ2-1, with 11 nucleotides matching TRBD2. Trimming removed 1 base from V and 6 bases from J; junction bases left unmatched: 5. The CDR3 contains 16 residues. Germline V gene lookup returns CDR1 MNHEY and CDR2 SMNVEV (reference sequence).

The chain couples TRBV7-2 to TRBJ2-5; 11 nucleotides agree with TRBD2. This CDR3 region has 15 residues. Germline V gives CDR1 SGHTA, CDR2 FQGNSA. V gave up 4 bases and J gave up 5 bases; unmatched junction bases: 6. CDR3 sequence: CASSSLAGGSETQYF. In DNA, the CDR3 is TGTGCCAGCAGCTCTCTAGCGGGAGGTTCGGAGACCCAGTACTTC.

The chain combines TRBV28 with TRBJ1-4; the match to TRBD1 covers 7 bases. CDR1 and CDR2 from the germline V gene are MDHEN and SYDVKM. The CDR3 contains 15 residues. J lost 0 bases, V lost 7 bases, and 5 bases had no gene match. The CDR3 here is CASTTGSATNEKLFF. The CDR3, as DNA: TGTGCCAGCACGACAGGGTCTGCAACTAATGAAAAACTGTTTTTT.

J is TRBJ2-5 and V is TRBV4-3, with 7 positions matching TRBD2. In germline, CDR1 is LGHNA, CDR2 YSLEER. Losses at the gene ends were 4 bases for V and 3 bases for J; bases not matched to a gene: 5. The CDR3 spans 14 residues. The DNA for the CDR3 is TGCGCCAGCAGCCCCGGACTAGTAGAAGAGACCCAGTACTTC. Amino acids: CASSPGLVEETQYF.

The genes are TRBV19 and TRBJ1-5; 9 nucleotides agree with TRBD1. This CDR3 is built from 14 residues. Germline V gene sequence: CDR1 LNHDA, CDR2 SQIVND (reference sequence). V shed 5 bases and J 9 bases; nucleotides not matched to a gene: 8. DNA of the CDR3: TGTGCCAGTAGTTCCGACAGGGGGAAACGGCCCCAGCATTTT. Its translation: CASSSDRGKRPQHF.

The V and J genes are TRBV28 and TRBJ1-1; TRBD1 matches 7 bases. Germline-derived CDR1 and CDR2 are MDHEN and SYDVKM. V lost 5 bases and J lost 5; bases outside the gene matches: 8. CDR3 length: 14 amino acids. The CDR3 nucleotides are TGTGCCAGCAGTGCGTACAGGGGTAAGACTGAAGCTTTCTTT. It specifies CASSAYRGKTEAFF.

The rearrangement uses TRBV6-5 and TRBJ2-5; D remains ambiguous. The CDR3 spans 11 residues. From germline, CDR1 is MNHEY and CDR2 SVGAGI. Trimming shortened V by 11 bases and J by 0 bases, and 7 bases separated the two germline ends. CDR3 region: CAVGYQETQYF. Here the CDR3 DNA reads TGTGCCGTGGGGTACCAAGAGACCCAGTACTTC.

CDR3 region: CASSSARQGSDTQYF. CDR3 DNA sequence: TGTGCCAGCAGCTCGGCCCGACAGGGGTCAGATACGCAGTATTTT. The chain combines TRBV3-1 (or the pseudogene TRBV3-2) with TRBJ2-3; 8 bases map to TRBD1. CDR1 and CDR2 (germline): LGHDT, YNNKEL (reference sequence). V gave up 5 bases and J gave up 4 bases; unmatched junction bases: 8. This CDR3 is 15 amino acids long.

J is TRBJ2-5 and V is TRBV18, with 13 bases aligning to TRBD2. Germline V gene lookup returns CDR1 KGHSH and CDR2 LQKENI. This CDR3 is 16 amino acids long. The trim removed 3 bases at V and 1 base at J, leaving 2 bases unmatched. Here the CDR3 DNA reads TGTGCCAGCTCACCGACTAGCGGGGGGTTCCAAGAGACCCAGTACTTC. It translates to CASSPTSGGFQETQYF.

The J gene is TRBJ1-2, the V gene TRBV10-3, with a weak D call TRBD1 (5 bases). The CDR3 has 13 residues. Germline CDR1 reads ENHRY; CDR2 reads SYGVKD. Trimming stripped 2 bases from V and 8 bases from J, with 12 bases between. The CDR3 DNA follows: TGTGCCATCAGTGAGGGAGGGGTACGGGGCTACACCTTC. This encodes CAISEGGVRGYTF.

The rearrangement joins TRBV5-1 to TRBJ1-3; 8 positions agree with TRBD1. With 1 base clipped from V and 0 bases from J, the junction kept 6 bases outside the gene matches. From germline, CDR1 is SGHRS and CDR2 YFSETQ. The CDR3 sequence is 17 residues long. Here the CDR3 reads CASSLSQGASSGNTIYF. The CDR3 bases are TGCGCCAGCAGCTTGTCGCAGGGGGCCTCCTCTGGAAACACCATATATTTT.

This chain joins TRBV27 and TRBJ1-3, with 10 bases identical to TRBD1. CDR3 length: 15 amino acids. CDR1 and CDR2 (germline): MNHEY, SMNVEV (reference sequence). The V segment lost 5 bases and the J segment 2 bases; nucleotides outside the gene matches: 3. CDR3 sequence reads: CASSAGTGAGNTIYF. The CDR3, as DNA: TGTGCCAGCAGTGCCGGGACAGGGGCTGGAAACACCATATATTTT.

Only one count was recorded for this clone. The chain uses TRBV5-5 and TRBJ1-4; 7 nucleotides line up with TRBD1. The junction had 4 bases not matched to a gene; V was cut back by 0 bases and J by 8 bases. This CDR3 region has 14 residues. Germline V lookup: CDR1 SGHKS, CDR2 YYEKEE (reference sequence). CDR3 bases: TGTGCCAGCAGCTTGGCGTCGGGACAGGAAAAACTGTTTTTT. As protein: CASSLASGQEKLFF.

V gene TRBV14 combines with J gene TRBJ2-2; no clear D gene. This CDR3 is 15 amino acids long. V lost 6 bases and J 1 base, leaving 12 bases between the germline ends. Germline CDR1 SGHDN, CDR2 FVKESK. The CDR3 spells CASSSWPENTGELFF. The DNA for the CDR3 is TGTGCCAGCAGTTCATGGCCGGAGAACACCGGGGAGCTGTTTTTT.

This rearrangement joins TRBV4-1 to TRBJ1-2; D is ambiguous. Trimming left V 0 bases short and J 2 bases short, with 7 bases between. CDR3 length: 14 residues. Germline CDR1 is MGHRA and CDR2 is YSYEKL. In DNA, the CDR3 is TGCGCCAGCAGCCAAGAGGCTCTCAACTATGGCTACACCTTC. Amino acids: CASSQEALNYGYTF.

The V call is TRBV2, the J call TRBJ1-2; D is uncertain. The germline V gene has CDR1 SNHLY and CDR2 FYNNEI. CDR3 length: 14 amino acids. The V gene lost 1 base and the J gene lost 4 bases, with 10 bases spanning the gap. The CDR3 sequence is CASSEGVMGYGYTF. The CDR3 coding sequence is TGTGCCAGCAGTGAAGGGGTTATGGGCTATGGCTACACCTTC.

The chain has TRBV4-3 and TRBJ1-2; D is uncertain. CDR3 size: 17 residues. The V gene lost 0 bases and the J gene lost 0 bases, with 14 bases spanning the gap. CDR1 is LGHNA, CDR2 YSLEER, per germline. CDR3 sequence reads: CASSQDRIRVTNYGYTF. In nucleotides, the CDR3 is TGCGCCAGCAGCCAAGATCGAATCCGAGTGACTAACTATGGCTACACCTTC.